The clone carrying this T cell receptor (beta chain) was seen repeatedly, ten times or more. Its antigen is undetermined. The CDR3 is made up of 14 amino acids. Germline lookup yields CDR1 SGHAT and CDR2 FQNNGV. Deletions cut 4 bases from V and 12 bases from J, with 21 bases between. TCRdb reprocessed the reads with MiXCR, giving one entry per CDR3 protein. The repertoire consists of 450,000 to 550,000 distinct CDR3 sequences, with approximately 15% occurring once and the leading ten covering roughly a quarter. This record comes from a study of T cell repertoires in cytomegalovirus infection. On the study more broadly: Through public TCR beta signatures, both CMV infection and matching HLA type were indicated. Study-level results: The response measured ex vivo was dominated by TCR beta clonotypes (HLA-C-restricted and CMV-specific). Public TCR beta family frequency separated CMV-and-HLA carriers, including in an independent cohort.

The sequenced sample consisted of CD8+ T cells from PBMCs. This TCR derives from a human donor in good health (CMV status not recorded). Some clones in this sample may be carry-over from other donors' samples. The rearrangement uses TRBV11-2 and TRBJ1-2; D not resolved. In DNA form, the CDR3 reads TGTGCCAGCAGCTCCCCACTCCTTCCGGGCGATAACACCTTC. The encoded protein is CASSSPLLPGDNTF.